Following are 18 T cell receptor beta chains from one sample sequenced in a study of control samples from healthy donors and cancer patients. Using immunoSEQ multiplex PCR, the repertoire was profiled, and TCRdb retains in-frame clones only, with some absent. The table lists just over 80,000 clones, roughly 89% of them singletons. The sequenced sample was blood. These receptors all come from a man aged 45-65 years in good health.

V and J are TRBV5-4 and TRBJ2-2; 12 bases are a match to TRBD2. J was trimmed by 1 base and V by 4 bases; bases with no gene match: 2. CDR3 length: 16 residues. Germline V gives CDR1 SGHNT, CDR2 YYREEE (reference sequence). This CDR3 reads CASSKTSGGNTGELFF. The CDR3, as DNA: TGTGCCAGCAGCAAGACTAGCGGGGGGAACACCGGGGAGCTGTTTTTT. The whole variable domain, remainder taken from reference TRBV5-4 and TRBJ2-2, is ETGVTQSPTHLIKTRGQQVTLRCSSQSGHNTVSWYQQALGQGPQFIFQYYREEENGRGNFPPRFSGLQFPNYSSELNVNALELDDSALYLCASSKTSGGNTGELFFGEGSRLTVL.

This clone was observed a few times. The chain links TRBV5-1 to TRBJ2-1; D is perhaps TRBD2 (5 bases). CDR1 and CDR2 (germline): SGHRS, YFSETQ. The CDR3 runs 15 residues. V lost 4 bases, J lost 5 bases, and 16 bases lay in between. CDR3: CASSRLPGKNNEQFF. In DNA, the CDR3 is TGCGCCAGCAGCCGACTCCCGGGGAAGAACAATGAGCAGTTCTTC.

V gene TRBV5-1 combines with J gene TRBJ2-3, with 8 positions matching TRBD2. The CDR3 has 18 amino acids. Germline V gene lookup returns CDR1 SGHRS and CDR2 YFSETQ. J was trimmed by 2 bases and V by 4 bases; bases with no gene match: 15. CDR3 protein: CASSPGASGPTYTDTQYF. The CDR3 DNA reads as TGCGCCAGCAGCCCGGGCGCTAGCGGGCCGACATACACAGATACGCAGTATTTT.

V gene TRBV6-5 combines with J gene TRBJ2-3; no clear D gene. Trimming took off 6 bases at V and 11 bases at J, with 15 bases between the two ends. CDR1 is MNHEY and CDR2 is SVGAGI in the germline V gene. This CDR3 region has 12 residues. CDR3 protein: CASSVGPTGQYF. The CDR3 DNA reads as TGTGCCAGCAGCGTCGGGCCTACTGGGCAGTATTTT.

V usage is TRBV5-6 and J usage is TRBJ1-6; D possibly corresponds to TRBD1 (6 bases). The CDR3 loop spans 15 amino acids. Trimming stripped 4 bases from V and 7 bases from J, with 15 bases between. The germline V gene has CDR1 SGHDT and CDR2 YYEEEE. The CDR3 DNA is TGTGCCAGCAGCGGGGACAAGGGTTTGAATTCACCCCTCCACTTT. Translating gives CASSGDKGLNSPLHF.

A note on this clone: One junction end disagrees with the germline gene, perhaps due to a read error. This chain connects TRBV19 to TRBJ2-1, with 9 bases identical to TRBD2. This CDR3 spans 15 amino acids. Germline V gives CDR1 LNHDA, CDR2 SQIVND (reference sequence). CDR3 coding DNA: TGTGCCAGTAGTGCTAGCGGGGCCTCCTACAATGATCAGTTCTTC. Amino acid sequence: CASSASGASYNDQFF. The entire variable domain, with the rest obtained from reference TRBV19 and TRBJ2-1, is as follows: DGGITQSPKYLFRKEGQNVTLSCEQNLNHDAMYWYRQDPGQGLRLIYYSQIVNDFQKGDIAEGYSVSREKKESFPLTVTSAQKNPTAFYLCASSASGASYNDQFFGPGTRLTVL.

The table lists this clone with a few counts. This chain links TRBV29-1 with TRBJ1-6, with no clear D. V gave up 6 bases and J gave up 3 bases, with 9 bases separating them. Germline V gene lookup returns CDR1 SQVTM and CDR2 ANQGSEA. The CDR3 is 13 amino acids. The CDR3 sequence: CSVQKDYNSPLHF. CDR3 DNA sequence: TGCAGCGTCCAAAAAGACTATAATTCACCCCTCCACTTT.

The gene calls are TRBV7-9 and TRBJ2-7, with D perhaps TRBD2 (5 bases). V shed 2 bases and J shed 7 bases, with 12 bases lying between them. Germline values: CDR1 SEHNR, CDR2 FQNEAQ (reference sequence). This CDR3 region has 13 residues. CDR3 protein: CASSLTGREEQYF. CDR3 in DNA: TGTGCCAGCAGCTTAACCGGAAGGGAGGAGCAGTACTTC.

This clone was detected only once. The CDR3 region is CASSETGRGPINEQFF. In nucleotides, the CDR3 is TGCGCCAGCAGTGAGACAGGGCGGGGGCCTATCAATGAGCAGTTCTTC. The rearrangement links TRBV10-1 to TRBJ2-1; a possible D gene is TRBD2 (7 bases). This CDR3 region has 16 residues. Per the germline V gene, CDR1 is WNHNN and CDR2 is SYGVQD (reference sequence). Trimming removed 2 bases from V and 6 bases from J, with 17 bases in between.

This clone is medium-sized within its sample. The V gene is TRBV6-4, the J gene TRBJ2-5, with 10 bases identical to TRBD2. This CDR3 contains 15 residues. The V gene end was trimmed by 3 bases and the J gene end by 1 base; junction bases not matched to a gene: 2. The germline V gene encodes CDR1 MRHNA and CDR2 SNTAGT. The DNA of the CDR3 is TGTGCCAGCAGTGAGAGCGGGGGGGCCCAAGAGACCCAGTACTTC. Protein sequence: CASSESGGAQETQYF.

The chain carries TRBV5-5 and TRBJ1-1, with 12 bases fitting TRBD1. CDR3 length: 17 amino acids. The junction had 11 bases not matched to a gene; V was cut back by 4 bases and J by 4 bases. Germline values: CDR1 SGHKS, CDR2 YYEKEE (reference sequence). The CDR3 spells CASSQVRDRGLGTEAFF. The DNA of the CDR3 is TGTGCCAGCAGCCAGGTACGGGACAGGGGGCTGGGCACTGAAGCTTTCTTT.

This clone was counted only a few times. The chain links TRBV11-3 to TRBJ1-2; D ambiguous. V was pared by 1 base and J by 6 bases, with 12 bases between. Germline V CDR1 and CDR2: SGHNT, YENEEA. The length of the CDR3 is 14 residues. The CDR3 here is CASSLAMGLDGYTF. CDR3 DNA sequence: TGTGCCAGCAGCTTAGCTATGGGTTTAGATGGCTACACCTTC. The full variable domain, its missing parts supplied by reference TRBV11-3 and TRBJ1-2, is EAGVVQSPRYKIIEKKQPVAFWCNPISGHNTLYWYLQNLGQGPELLIRYENEEAVDDSQLPKDRFSAERLKGVDSTLKIQPAELGDSAVYLCASSLAMGLDGYTFGSGTRLTVV.

The rearrangement uses TRBV19 and TRBJ1-2; D perhaps matches TRBD1 (5 bases). Trimming took off 5 bases at V and 0 bases at J, with 13 bases between the two ends. The CDR3 runs to 15 residues. The germline CDR1 and CDR2 sequences are LNHDA and SQIVND (reference sequence). The CDR3 sequence is CASSSGLKANYGYTF. CDR3 coding DNA: TGTGCCAGTAGTTCGGGACTGAAAGCTAACTATGGCTACACCTTC.

The V and J genes are TRBV24-1 and TRBJ1-2; TRBD1 aligns across 7 bases. Germline CDR1 reads KGHDR; CDR2 reads SFDVKD. The CDR3 loop spans 15 amino acids. Trimming cost V 4 bases and J 5 bases; bases outside gene matches: 9. CDR3 amino acids: CATSESGTAIYGYTF. In nucleotides, the CDR3 is TGTGCCACCAGTGAAAGCGGGACAGCTATTTATGGCTACACCTTC.

The J gene is TRBJ2-7, the V gene TRBV9; no clear D. CDR1 and CDR2 (germline): SGDLS, YYNGEE. The CDR3 runs 11 residues. V was cut by 0 bases and J by 8 bases, with 6 bases left in between. The CDR3 sequence: CASSVVHKQYF. The CDR3 DNA reads TGTGCCAGCAGCGTAGTTCACAAGCAGTACTTC.

V is TRBV11-3 and J is TRBJ2-3, with D possibly being TRBD2 (6 bases). The CDR3 spans 16 residues. The V gene's germline CDR1 is SGHNT and CDR2 YENEEA. Deletions cut 4 bases from V and 7 bases from J, with 21 bases between. CDR3: CASSSFPLRGSNTQYF. The CDR3 DNA reads as TGTGCCAGCAGCTCGTTCCCACTTCGGGGGTCGAATACGCAGTATTTT.

The J gene is TRBJ2-3, the V gene TRBV7-9, with 10 nucleotides matching TRBD2. Trimming at V came to 4 bases and at J to 8 bases, leaving 0 bases not matched to a gene. Per germline, CDR1 SEHNR and CDR2 FQNEAQ (reference sequence). The CDR3 spans 12 residues. CDR3 sequence: CASSSSGSTQYF. CDR3 nucleotide sequence: TGTGCCAGCAGCTCTAGCGGGAGTACGCAGTATTTT.

The V and J genes are TRBV5-1 and TRBJ2-3; tentatively, D is TRBD2 (8 bases). Germline V gene data show CDR1 as SGHRS and CDR2 as YFSETQ. V was pared by 0 bases and J by 4 bases, with 18 bases between. This CDR3 region has 17 residues. The CDR3 nucleotides are TGCGCCAGCAGCTTGGGTCCGGGAGGGGGCGAATCAGATACGCAGTATTTT. Translated, it gives CASSLGPGGGESDTQYF.